This T cell receptor (delta chain) was identified in a study of γδ T cells in repeated Plasmodium falciparum infection. V was clipped by 1 base and J by 2 bases, with 23 bases between them. Germline V gene lookup returns CDR1 TSWWSYY and CDR2 QGS. CDR3 length: 19 residues. With CATT, TCRdb re-called clones from the multiplex PCR reads. This table has around 50,000 delta-chain clones, about 1.6% appearing once. Bulk repertoires came from Vgamma9/Vdelta2+ or Vdelta2-negative gammadelta T cells flow-sorted from PBMC. With regard to this clone: TCRdb's entry gives the protein of a much larger clone, which mismatches this DNA's translation at residue 12, likely from a read error; the protein reported here is translated from the DNA.

This receptor was identified in a pool of human donors (malaria-infected and uninfected, not separated). The V gene is TRDV1, the J gene TRDJ1; possible D gene TRDD3, 5 bases. Assignment of the J gene here rests on matching the DNA to germline, because TCRdb gives none. The sequenced sample consisted of gamma-delta T cells from blood. In DNA form, the CDR3 reads TGTGCTCTTGGGGAACGGCCTGGGTCGGCCCACCGTGTAACCGATAAACTCATCTTT. Protein sequence: CALGERPGSAHRVTDKLIF.